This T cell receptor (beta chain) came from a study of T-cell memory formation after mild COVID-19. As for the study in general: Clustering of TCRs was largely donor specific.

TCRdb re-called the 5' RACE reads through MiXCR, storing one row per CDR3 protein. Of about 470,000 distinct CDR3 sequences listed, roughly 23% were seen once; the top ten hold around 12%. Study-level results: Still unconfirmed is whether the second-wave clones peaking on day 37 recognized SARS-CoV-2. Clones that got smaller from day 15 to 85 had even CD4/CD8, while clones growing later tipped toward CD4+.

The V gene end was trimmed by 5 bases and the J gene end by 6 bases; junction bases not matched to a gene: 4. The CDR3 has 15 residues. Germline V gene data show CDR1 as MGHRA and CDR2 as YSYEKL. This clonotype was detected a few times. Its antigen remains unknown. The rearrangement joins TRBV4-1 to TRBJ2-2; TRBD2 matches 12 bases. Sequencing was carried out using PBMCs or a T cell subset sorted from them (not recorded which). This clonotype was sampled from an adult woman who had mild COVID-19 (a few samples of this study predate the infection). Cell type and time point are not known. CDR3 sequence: CASSTGTSGPGELFF. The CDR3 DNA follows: TGCGCCAGCAGCACCGGGACTAGCGGGCCCGGGGAGCTGTTTTTT.